This passage covers 20 T cell receptor beta chains from one sample sequenced in a study of monozygotic twins with cystic fibrosis. The method was immunoSEQ multiplex PCR; TCRdb's version includes in-frame clones alone and lacks a portion of them. The sample consists of roughly 25,000 clones, about 96% of them appearing once. The sample was blood. These receptors were obtained from a girl aged 2 to 9 with cystic fibrosis.

This clone appeared a single time. CDR3 sequence reads: CASSLPTVTDTQYF. For the CDR3, the DNA is TGTGCCAGCAGCCTACCGACAGTCACAGATACGCAGTATTTT. The gene calls are TRBV5-4 and TRBJ2-3; D perhaps matches TRBD1 (5 bases). CDR3 length: 14 amino acids. Germline CDR1 is SGHNT and CDR2 is YYREEE (reference sequence). V lost 4 bases and J lost 2, with 11 bases in between.

This chain links TRBV7-8 with TRBJ2-7, with D perhaps matching TRBD1 (6 bases). CDR1 SGHVS and CDR2 FQNEAQ come from the germline V gene. This CDR3 has 15 amino acids. The ends were cut back, 0 bases at V and 5 bases at J, with 14 bases in the middle. Here the CDR3 reads CASSLALSAGDEQYF. The CDR3 DNA is TGTGCCAGCAGCTTAGCCCTCTCCGCAGGGGACGAGCAGTACTTC.

V and J are TRBV15 and TRBJ2-7; D is ambiguous. The CDR3 covers 14 residues. Germline V gives CDR1 LNHNV, CDR2 YYDKDF (reference sequence). The V gene lost 0 bases and the J gene lost 1 base, with 7 bases spanning the gap. In DNA form, the CDR3 reads TGTGCCACCAGCAGAGATGTCGAGTCCTACGAGCAGTACTTC. This gives the protein CATSRDVESYEQYF.

In DNA form, the CDR3 reads TGTGCCAGCAGCTTGGACCCTGAGACTGAAGCTTTCTTT. Translated, it gives CASSLDPETEAFF. The chain is built from TRBV7-8 and TRBJ1-1; no clear D. The CDR3 is 13 amino acids. Trimming shortened V by 3 bases and J by 5 bases, and 10 bases separated the two germline ends. The germline CDR1 and CDR2 sequences are SGHVS and FQNEAQ.

The chain is built from TRBV5-4 and TRBJ2-3; TRBD2 agrees at 10 bases. With 6 bases clipped from V and 6 bases from J, the junction kept 16 bases outside the gene matches. Germline V gene sequence: CDR1 SGHNT, CDR2 YYREEE (reference sequence). This CDR3 is 17 amino acids long. The CDR3 here is CASILRGSGRAPDTQYF. CDR3 DNA: TGTGCCAGCATCTTAAGAGGAAGCGGGAGGGCCCCGGATACGCAGTATTTT.

This rearrangement joins TRBV5-1 to TRBJ2-7; 14 nucleotides agree with TRBD2. V shed 8 bases, J shed 6 bases, and the junction held 4 bases outside the gene matches. The CDR3 length is 13 residues. The germline CDR1 and CDR2 sequences are SGHRS and YFSETQ. The CDR3 sequence is CASSGTSGSEQYF. CDR3 DNA: TGCGCCAGTTCCGGGACTAGCGGGAGCGAGCAGTACTTC. The full variable domain, its missing parts supplied by reference TRBV5-1 and TRBJ2-7, is KAGVTQTPRYLIKTRGQQVTLSCSPISGHRSVSWYQQTPGQGLQFLFEYFSETQRNKGNFPGRFSGRQFSNSRSEMNVSTLELGDSALYLCASSGTSGSEQYFGPGTRLTVT.

This clone has only one observation. This sequence joins TRBV5-4 and TRBJ2-7, with 8 bases identical to TRBD1. J was trimmed by 5 bases and V by 5 bases; bases with no gene match: 9. Germline CDR1 reads SGHNT; CDR2 reads YYREEE (reference sequence). The CDR3 sequence is 14 residues long. The chain's CDR3 is CASSNGQGRHEQYF. The CDR3 DNA follows: TGTGCCAGCAGTAATGGACAGGGTAGACACGAGCAGTACTTC.

V is TRBV4-1 and J is TRBJ1-2, with D maybe TRBD1 (5 bases). CDR1 and CDR2 (germline): MGHRA, YSYEKL. The CDR3 loop spans 15 amino acids. V dropped 0 bases and J dropped 1 base, with 9 bases sitting between them. CDR3 bases: TGCGCCAGCAGCCAAGAAAGGGACGGTAACTATGGCTACACCTTC. Translation gives CASSQERDGNYGYTF.

The rearrangement uses TRBV7-6 and TRBJ2-7, with 9 bases matching TRBD2. The CDR3 is made up of 15 amino acids. Trimming at V came to 1 base and at J to 4 bases, leaving 5 bases not matched to a gene. Germline CDR1 reads SGHVS; CDR2 reads FNYEAQ. CDR3 sequence reads: CASSLELSGSYEQYF. CDR3 in DNA: TGTGCCAGCAGCTTAGAGCTTAGCGGGAGTTACGAGCAGTACTTC.

The chain uses TRBV28 and TRBJ1-5, with 8 bases that match TRBD1. Germline CDR1 MDHEN, CDR2 SYDVKM. V dropped 5 bases and J dropped 4; count of bases not matched to a gene: 7. CDR3 length equals 15 residues. CDR3 nucleotide sequence: TGTGCCAGCAGTATTTCAAGGGACAGGAATCAGCCCCAGCATTTT. Translating it yields CASSISRDRNQPQHF. Supplemented by reference TRBV28 and TRBJ1-5, the full variable domain reads DVKVTQSSRYLVKRTGEKVFLECVQDMDHENMFWYRQDPGLGLRLIYFSYDVKMKEKGDIPEGYSVSREKKERFSLILESASTNQTSMYLCASSISRDRNQPQHFGDGTRLSIL.

V gene TRBV2 combines with J gene TRBJ1-1, with TRBD1 matching 7 bases. The CDR3 has 15 residues. V gave up 6 bases and J gave up 1 base; unmatched junction bases: 8. Germline V gene data show CDR1 as SNHLY and CDR2 as FYNNEI. CDR3: CASSADRARNTEAFF. In DNA form, the CDR3 reads TGTGCCAGCAGCGCCGACAGGGCTAGGAACACTGAAGCTTTCTTT.

This rearrangement joins TRBV28 to TRBJ2-2; a possible D gene is TRBD2 (6 bases). CDR1 is MDHEN and CDR2 is SYDVKM in the germline V gene. The CDR3 is 16 amino acids. The V end was cut by 7 bases, the J end by 5 bases, with 20 bases between. The DNA of the CDR3 is TGTGCCAGCATACCCCTCTGGGGGGTGGGGACCGGGGAGCTGTTTTTT. This encodes CASIPLWGVGTGELFF.

This sequence joins TRBV6-5 and TRBJ1-5; D ambiguous. V was trimmed by 4 bases and J by 0 bases, leaving 4 bases between them. CDR3 length: 13 amino acids. Germline CDR1 is MNHEY and CDR2 is SVGAGI. The CDR3 nucleotides are TGTGCCAGCAGTTGGAGTAGCAATCAGCCCCAGCATTTT. Translation: CASSWSSNQPQHF.

This chain links TRBV5-1 with TRBJ2-7; D may be TRBD1 (5 bases). V lost 3 bases and J lost 12, with 13 bases in between. The CDR3 consists of 11 residues. Germline-derived CDR1 and CDR2 are SGHRS and YFSETQ. The CDR3 coding sequence is TGCGCCAGCAGCTCCACAGGAATCTTGTACTTC. It codes for CASSSTGILYF.

The CDR3 reads CASSLQGSNQPQHF. The CDR3 bases are TGTGCCAGCAGCCTACAGGGAAGCAATCAGCCCCAGCATTTT. This rearrangement joins TRBV5-5 to TRBJ1-5; possible D gene TRBD1, 6 bases. Germline V gene data show CDR1 as SGHKS and CDR2 as YYEKEE (reference sequence). This CDR3 is built from 14 residues. V lost 4 bases, J lost 1 base, and 9 bases lay in between.

The chain joins TRBV9 to TRBJ2-1; perhaps TRBD2 as D (6 bases). V shed 3 bases and J shed 0 bases, with 13 bases lying between them. The germline V gene has CDR1 SGDLS and CDR2 YYNGEE. The CDR3 consists of 16 residues. CDR3 nucleotides: TGTGCCAGCAGCGGACTCGGGAGAATCTCCTACAATGAGCAGTTCTTC. The encoded protein is CASSGLGRISYNEQFF.

V usage is TRBV27 and J usage is TRBJ2-1; tentative D call: TRBD1 (5 bases). V shed 0 bases and J shed 4 bases, with 16 bases lying between them. The CDR3 consists of 17 residues. Per the germline V gene, CDR1 is MNHEY and CDR2 is SMNVEV (reference sequence). The chain's CDR3 is CASSLSRRQFLYNEQFF. The CDR3, as DNA: TGTGCCAGCAGTTTATCGAGAAGACAGTTCCTGTACAATGAGCAGTTCTTC.

This chain uses TRBV5-4 with TRBJ2-3, with D perhaps matching TRBD2 (6 bases). The V gene's germline CDR1 is SGHNT and CDR2 YYREEE (reference sequence). The V and J ends lost 4 bases and 3 bases respectively, with 12 bases between them. The CDR3 has 14 residues. CDR3 in amino acids: CASSTTSLTDTQYF. CDR3 nucleotides: TGTGCCAGCAGCACGACTAGTCTGACAGATACGCAGTATTTT.

The chain links TRBV6-1 to TRBJ2-7; TRBD2 might be the D (5 bases). CDR1 is MNHNS and CDR2 is SASEGT in the germline V gene. CDR3 size: 13 residues. Trimming removed 5 bases at V and 7 bases at J, with 15 bases between. CDR3 coding DNA: TGTGCCAGCAGTCCGGACGGGGTAGGAGAGCAGTACTTC. Translation gives CASSPDGVGEQYF.

This clone was observed a single time. This chain links TRBV27 with TRBJ1-2; 7 bases are shared with TRBD1. CDR3 length: 14 residues. Trimming at V came to 5 bases and at J to 8 bases, leaving 11 bases not matched to a gene. The germline CDR1 and CDR2 sequences are MNHEY and SMNVEV (reference sequence). CDR3 sequence: CASSEHRGGSGYTF. The CDR3, as DNA: TGTGCCAGCAGTGAGCACAGGGGAGGAAGCGGCTACACCTTC.